One sample yielded the 22 T cell receptor beta chains listed below, sequenced in a study of T cell changes during pregnancy in multiple sclerosis (dated by TCRdb to about 2019). The library was prepared using the immunoSEQ multiplex PCR assay. TCRdb obtained this table from immuneACCESS and retained in-frame rearrangements with V and J assigned. These tables miss some clones; where compared with another copy, unresolved V genes account for less than half of the shortfall, and the remainder is unexplained. Present in this sample are more than 65,000 clones, 90% to 95% of which were seen just once. Roughly 0.21% of the sample goes to the ten largest clones. Sequencing used CD4+ T cells from peripheral blood mononuclear cells, obtained before pregnancy. The source of these receptors is a female donor with multiple sclerosis, enrolled in a pregnancy study.

The rearrangement links TRBV19 to TRBJ2-5; D is undetermined. The CDR3 extends over 13 amino acids. V lost 3 bases to trimming and J lost 5 bases, with 10 bases between them. The V gene's germline CDR1 is LNHDA and CDR2 SQIVND (reference sequence). The CDR3 is CASSMAIAETQYF. The CDR3 bases are TGTGCCAGTAGTATGGCGATAGCCGAGACCCAGTACTTC.

This chain links TRBV19 with TRBJ2-6; D is possibly TRBD2 (6 bases). This CDR3 has 17 residues. Trimming took 11 bases from V and 0 from J, leaving 20 bases between them. The germline gives CDR1 LNHDA, CDR2 SQIVND (reference sequence). The CDR3 region has the DNA TGTGCCGGGGGGTCTGGGCGGGGAATCTCTGGGGCCAACGTCCTGACTTTC. It encodes CAGGSGRGISGANVLTF.

V is TRBV9 and J is TRBJ1-1, with D possibly matching TRBD1 (6 bases). V was clipped by 0 bases and J by 0 bases, with 12 bases between them. CDR3 length: 16 residues. Germline V CDR1 and CDR2: SGDLS, YYNGEE. CDR3 amino acids: CASSVEGGGMNTEAFF. DNA of the CDR3: TGTGCCAGCAGCGTAGAAGGGGGGGGCATGAACACTGAAGCTTTCTTT.

The J gene is TRBJ2-2, the V gene TRBV5-4; maybe TRBD1 (7 bases). The CDR3 sequence is 14 residues long. Trimming shortened V by 0 bases and J by 6 bases, and 9 bases separated the two germline ends. Germline assignment: CDR1 SGHNT and CDR2 YYREEE (reference sequence). In DNA form, the CDR3 reads TGTGCCAGCAGCTTGGGGAGGGGGCCCGGGGAGCTGTTTTTT. This translates into CASSLGRGPGELFF.

The chain employs TRBV7-6 and TRBJ2-1, with D possibly TRBD2 on 5 matching bases. Deletions cut 2 bases from V and 0 bases from J, with 14 bases between. The CDR3 has 17 amino acids. CDR1 SGHVS and CDR2 FNYEAQ come from the germline V gene. The chain's CDR3 is CASSLRLAKGSYNEQFF. In DNA, the CDR3 is TGTGCCAGCAGCTTAAGGCTAGCTAAGGGCTCCTACAATGAGCAGTTCTTC.

The chain uses TRBV2 and TRBJ1-5; D gene unclear. V gave up 1 base and J gave up 4 bases, with 8 bases separating them. In germline, CDR1 is SNHLY, CDR2 FYNNEI. The CDR3 covers 14 residues. Written as DNA, the CDR3 is TGTGCCAGCAGTGAAGGGGAGGATAATCAGCCCCAGCATTTT. Translation gives CASSEGEDNQPQHF.

The CDR3 loop is CASSPRPLPDTQYF. The CDR3 DNA follows: TGTGCCAGCTCACCACGGCCTCTTCCAGATACGCAGTATTTT. V gene TRBV18 combines with J gene TRBJ2-3, with unresolved D. From germline, CDR1 is KGHSH and CDR2 LQKENI. Trimming took 1 base from V and 4 from J, leaving 9 bases between them. The CDR3 loop spans 14 amino acids.

The chain has TRBV7-9 and TRBJ2-6; D not resolved. CDR3 size: 15 residues. The V gene's germline CDR1 is SEHNR and CDR2 FQNEAQ (reference sequence). With 2 bases removed from V and 1 base from J, the gap between germline ends came to 6 bases. The CDR3 loop is CASSLQVSGANVLTF. The CDR3 bases are TGTGCCAGCAGCTTACAGGTTTCTGGGGCCAACGTCCTGACTTTC.

The rearrangement uses TRBV5-1 and TRBJ1-2, with D perhaps matching TRBD1 (6 bases). This CDR3 comprises 15 residues. V lost 4 bases and J lost 1, with 14 bases in between. In germline, CDR1 is SGHRS, CDR2 YFSETQ. The CDR3: CASSPRQALNYGYTF. The CDR3 region has the DNA TGCGCCAGCAGCCCCCGACAGGCCCTTAACTATGGCTACACCTTC.

The chain uses TRBV28 and TRBJ1-1; 7 nucleotides line up with TRBD1. Germline values: CDR1 MDHEN, CDR2 SYDVKM. After removal of 6 bases from V and 0 bases from J, the junction contained 10 bases not matched to a gene. The length of the CDR3 is 16 residues. The CDR3 here is CASSRTGSHMNTEAFF. CDR3 DNA: TGTGCCAGCAGCAGGACAGGCTCCCACATGAACACTGAAGCTTTCTTT.

CDR3 sequence: CAMRLSGDYNEQFF. CDR3 DNA: TGTGCCATGCGACTAAGCGGGGATTACAATGAGCAGTTCTTC. The chain uses TRBV6-1 and TRBJ2-1; TRBD2 agrees at 7 bases. Losses at the gene ends were 10 bases for V and 4 bases for J; bases not matched to a gene: 10. Germline-derived CDR1 and CDR2 are MNHNS and SASEGT. The CDR3 is 14 residues long.

J is TRBJ1-3 and V is TRBV6-4; no clear D gene. Germline V lookup: CDR1 MRHNA, CDR2 SNTAGT. The V gene lost 6 bases and the J gene lost 6 bases, with 9 bases spanning the gap. The CDR3 extends over 12 amino acids. The CDR3 DNA follows: TGTGCCAGCAGCGGGTACGAAAACACCATATATTTT. Amino acid sequence: CASSGYENTIYF.

This clone came up a few times. The chain links TRBV30 to TRBJ1-5; D unresolved. The CDR3 is 13 amino acids. V was cut by 1 base and J by 5 bases, with 9 bases left in between. CDR1 and CDR2 (germline): GTSNPN, SVGIG (reference sequence). The CDR3 reads CAWSGATHQPQHF. The CDR3 DNA reads TGTGCCTGGAGTGGGGCCACTCATCAGCCCCAGCATTTT.

This chain connects TRBV5-1 to TRBJ2-2; D not resolved. Per germline, CDR1 SGHRS and CDR2 YFSETQ. The germline V and J ends were trimmed by 3 bases and 3 bases, with 6 bases remaining between them. CDR3 length: 13 amino acids. Written as DNA, the CDR3 is TGCGCCAGCAGCTCACTGTACACCGGGGAGCTGTTTTTT. Translating gives CASSSLYTGELFF.

The chain carries TRBV6-5 and TRBJ2-5, with 15 bases aligning to TRBD2. Germline trimming cut 4 bases from V and 4 bases from J; bases unmatched to any gene: 4. The germline V gene has CDR1 MNHEY and CDR2 SVGAGI. The CDR3 runs to 16 residues. The CDR3 sequence is CASSSGTSGGRETQYF. CDR3 bases: TGTGCCAGCAGTTCTGGGACTAGCGGGGGGCGAGAGACCCAGTACTTC.

This clone has just one count. This sequence joins TRBV5-1 and TRBJ2-4; possibly TRBD1 for D (5 bases). There are 19 residues in the CDR3. Trimming left V 2 bases short and J 0 bases short, with 21 bases between. Germline loops: CDR1 SGHRS, CDR2 YFSETQ. This CDR3 reads CASSFTAAGRNLAKNIQYF. CDR3 DNA: TGCGCCAGCAGCTTTACCGCCGCAGGGCGGAACCTAGCCAAAAACATTCAGTACTTC. Full variable domain (outside the CDR3, taken from reference TRBV5-1 and TRBJ2-4): KAGVTQTPRYLIKTRGQQVTLSCSPISGHRSVSWYQQTPGQGLQFLFEYFSETQRNKGNFPGRFSGRQFSNSRSEMNVSTLELGDSALYLCASSFTAAGRNLAKNIQYFGAGTRLSVL.

The rearrangement links TRBV6-5 to TRBJ1-6; D not resolved. Germline assignment: CDR1 MNHEY and CDR2 SVGAGI. This CDR3 contains 13 residues. Between the trimmed V and J ends, which lost 7 bases and 4 bases, there was a span of 8 bases. The CDR3: CASTRVYNSPLHF. CDR3 nucleotides: TGTGCCAGCACGAGGGTTTATAATTCACCCCTCCACTTT.

J is TRBJ1-2 and V is TRBV5-1, with TRBD1 matching over 9 bases. This CDR3 comprises 16 residues. Losses at the gene ends were 4 bases for V and 5 bases for J; bases not matched to a gene: 12. Germline CDR1 reads SGHRS; CDR2 reads YFSETQ. The chain's CDR3 is CASSPGQGVARYGYTF. CDR3 coding DNA: TGCGCCAGCAGCCCGGGACAGGGAGTGGCGCGGTATGGCTACACCTTC.

The chain recombines TRBV6-1 with TRBJ1-2; 8 nucleotides match TRBD1. The ends lost 2 bases at V and 7 bases at J; junction bases unmatched: 6. CDR3 size: 14 residues. CDR1 MNHNS and CDR2 SASEGT come from the germline V gene. The CDR3 DNA follows: TGTGCCAGCAGTGAAAATACAGGGGGTAGTGGCTACACCTTC. This gives the protein CASSENTGGSGYTF.

V and J are TRBV27 and TRBJ2-7, with TRBD2 identical over 9 bases. The CDR3 consists of 17 residues. Per the germline V gene, CDR1 is MNHEY and CDR2 is SMNVEV (reference sequence). Trimming removed 1 base from V and 2 bases from J; junction bases left unmatched: 9. CDR3 sequence reads: CASSLWRAAGGPYEQYF. The CDR3 coding sequence is TGTGCCAGCAGTTTATGGAGGGCGGCGGGAGGGCCCTACGAGCAGTACTTC.

The chain has TRBV11-2 and TRBJ1-6; 7 nucleotides match TRBD1. This CDR3 spans 15 amino acids. J was trimmed by 10 bases and V by 4 bases; bases with no gene match: 10. CDR1 SGHAT and CDR2 FQNNGV come from the germline V gene. CDR3 sequence reads: CASSSDLQGRSPLHF. In nucleotides, the CDR3 is TGTGCCAGCAGCTCAGACTTACAGGGGCGCTCACCCCTCCACTTT.

The rearrangement links TRBV5-5 to TRBJ1-1; D may be TRBD1 (6 bases). This CDR3 region has 15 residues. Germline V gene sequence: CDR1 SGHKS, CDR2 YYEKEE (reference sequence). Trimming stripped 2 bases from V and 8 bases from J, with 19 bases between. CDR3 DNA: TGTGCCAGCAGCTTAGCCGGACAGTCTTCTTCCGAAGCTTTCTTT. Encoded protein: CASSLAGQSSSEAFF.